What follows is one T cell receptor beta chain and its context. Its antigen is currently unknown. This CDR3 region has 15 residues. Germline-derived CDR1 and CDR2 are SGHTA and FQGTGA. V lost 8 bases and J lost 4, with 17 bases in between. These data are taken from a study of siplizumab effects on memory and regulatory T cells. Data came from immunoSEQ multiplex PCR; TCRdb stores just in-frame clones and leaves some out. This repertoire shows about 87,000 clones, approximately 90% found once; its top ten account for roughly 14%. Study observations and caveats: Tregs that proliferated in siplizumab cultures did not have their suppressive function confirmed.

The TCR comes from a human donor in good health. The chain couples TRBV7-3 to TRBJ2-2; D is possibly TRBD1 or TRBD2 (5 bases each). The specimen was CD4+ T cells sorted from blood. This CDR3 is CASSNFFGGTGELFF. Written as DNA, the CDR3 is TGTGCCAGCTCTAATTTCTTTGGGGGCACCGGGGAGCTGTTTTTT.